The next 31 T cell receptor beta chains were all read from a single sample in a study of shared clonotypes between healthy human individuals. Only in-frame clones appear in the TCRdb table, and some are missing; sequencing was by immunoSEQ multiplex PCR. The data hold 800,000 to 1,200,000 clones, with 75% to 80% observed a single time. Specimen: memory CD4+ T cells from PBMCs. Subset: CD45RA-negative fraction. The receptors were gathered from a man between 18 and 35 years old in good health. Some clones in this sample may be carry-over from other donors' samples.

V usage is TRBV7-3 and J usage is TRBJ2-5; D could derive from TRBD1 or TRBD2 (5 bases each). V was clipped by 2 bases and J by 1 base, with 11 bases between them. Germline CDR1 is SGHTA and CDR2 is FQGTGA. This CDR3 region has 15 residues. Written as DNA, the CDR3 is TGTGCCAGCAGCTTACAGTCAGGGACCCAAGAGACCCAGTACTTC. Translating it yields CASSLQSGTQETQYF.

Concerning this clone: This specimen includes other DNA sequences encoding the same CDR3. The chain combines TRBV28 with TRBJ1-3, with 12 bases lining up with TRBD1. Germline-derived CDR1 and CDR2 are MDHEN and SYDVKM. Trimming removed 2 bases from V and 7 bases from J; junction bases left unmatched: 3. The CDR3 length is 15 residues. CDR3 in DNA: TGTGCCAGCAGTTTAGGGGGGACAGGGGGCAACACCATATATTTT. Its protein is CASSLGGTGGNTIYF.

The chain employs TRBV28 and TRBJ1-1; D is uncertain. The CDR3 is 14 amino acids. V lost 6 bases, J lost 0 bases, and 11 bases lay in between. Germline loops: CDR1 MDHEN, CDR2 SYDVKM. The CDR3 DNA reads TGTGCCAGCAGAAACAGATTTTTGAACACTGAAGCTTTCTTT. It encodes CASRNRFLNTEAFF.

The CDR3 bases are TGTGCCAGCAGCAGACGGACAGCTTCTAATGAAAAACTGTTTTTT. This translates into CASSRRTASNEKLFF. The gene calls are TRBV14 and TRBJ1-4; TRBD1 might be the D (6 bases). V dropped 5 bases and J dropped 3 bases, with 13 bases sitting between them. The CDR3 loop spans 15 amino acids. Germline V gene sequence: CDR1 SGHDN, CDR2 FVKESK.

V and J are TRBV7-2 and TRBJ2-7; no firm D call. The germline V and J ends were trimmed by 10 bases and 0 bases, with 19 bases remaining between them. Germline-derived CDR1 and CDR2 are SGHTA and FQGNSA. The CDR3 has 15 residues. The CDR3 coding sequence is TGTGCCACCCAACCGGGCGCATCTAGCTCCTACGAGCAGTACTTC. As protein: CATQPGASSSYEQYF.

The J gene is TRBJ2-7, the V gene TRBV29-1; maybe TRBD2 (6 bases). There are 12 residues in the CDR3. V lost 7 bases and J 4 bases, leaving 14 bases between the germline ends. Per germline, CDR1 SQVTM and CDR2 ANQGSEA. The CDR3 here is CSAILRGYEQYF. CDR3 bases: TGCAGCGCCATACTACGGGGGTACGAGCAGTACTTC.

In the case of this clone: The sample has other DNA sequences that encode this CDR3 too. J is TRBJ1-4 and V is TRBV27; TRBD1 matches at 7 bases. J was trimmed by 3 bases and V by 5 bases; bases with no gene match: 6. Germline CDR1 is MNHEY and CDR2 is SMNVEV (reference sequence). The CDR3 contains 15 residues. The CDR3 region is CASSPRDRANEKLFF. CDR3 in DNA: TGTGCCAGCAGTCCCCGGGACAGAGCTAATGAAAAACTGTTTTTT.

The chain links TRBV7-8 to TRBJ2-3; 13 bases fit TRBD2. The germline V gene encodes CDR1 SGHVS and CDR2 FQNEAQ. Trimming took 2 bases from V and 7 from J; bases not matched to a gene: 12. This CDR3 has 18 amino acids. As DNA, the CDR3 is TGTGCCAGCAGCTTATTATTTAAACTAGCGGGAGGGCCGTATACGCAGTATTTT. As protein: CASSLLFKLAGGPYTQYF.

The rearrangement joins TRBV7-8 to TRBJ2-3; 9 nucleotides line up with TRBD2. Germline lookup yields CDR1 SGHVS and CDR2 FQNEAQ. The ends lost 4 bases at V and 2 bases at J; junction bases unmatched: 7. There are 16 residues in the CDR3. The CDR3 DNA follows: TGTGCCAGCAGCTCCATCAGACTAGCGGTCACAGATACGCAGTATTTT. It is translated as CASSSIRLAVTDTQYF.

The chain recombines TRBV5-1 with TRBJ2-1; 7 bases align to TRBD2. The CDR3 is made up of 15 amino acids. Trimming at V came to 9 bases and at J to 0 bases, leaving 9 bases not matched to a gene. The germline V gene has CDR1 SGHRS and CDR2 YFSETQ. The DNA of the CDR3 is TGCGCCACCTGCACGGGGGGAGGCTCCTACAATGAGCAGTTCTTC. This translates into CATCTGGGSYNEQFF.

The chain uses TRBV9 and TRBJ2-3; D is uncertain. CDR1 is SGDLS, CDR2 YYNGEE, per germline. This CDR3 has 12 amino acids. The germline V and J ends were trimmed by 1 base and 3 bases, with 3 bases remaining between them. The CDR3 is CASSVRTDTQYF. CDR3 in DNA: TGTGCCAGCAGCGTACGGACAGATACGCAGTATTTT. Variable domain in full (rest from reference TRBV9 and TRBJ2-3): DSGVTQTPKHLITATGQRVTLRCSPRSGDLSVYWYQQSLDQGLQFLIQYYNGEERAKGNILERFSAQQFPDLHSELNLSSLELGDSALYFCASSVRTDTQYFGPGTRLTVL.

The chain recombines TRBV18 with TRBJ1-5; D may be TRBD1 (5 bases). This CDR3 region has 15 residues. CDR1 is KGHSH and CDR2 is LQKENI in the germline V gene. Trimming took 6 bases from V and 4 from J, leaving 16 bases between them. CDR3 residues: CASSLGQSKNQPQHF. CDR3 in DNA: TGTGCCAGCTCGTTGGGGCAATCTAAAAATCAGCCCCAGCATTTT.

This clone occurred a few times. This sequence joins TRBV28 and TRBJ1-5; a possible D gene is TRBD1 (6 bases). Germline CDR1 is MDHEN and CDR2 is SYDVKM. V lost 7 bases and J 3 bases, leaving 16 bases between the germline ends. CDR3 length: 15 residues. In DNA form, the CDR3 reads TGTGCCAGCACTTTCTCAGGGGCCCTCAATCAGCCCCAGCATTTT. Protein: CASTFSGALNQPQHF. Complete variable domain (other parts from reference TRBV28 and TRBJ1-5): DVKVTQSSRYLVKRTGEKVFLECVQDMDHENMFWYRQDPGLGLRLIYFSYDVKMKEKGDIPEGYSVSREKKERFSLILESASTNQTSMYLCASTFSGALNQPQHFGDGTRLSIL.

This CDR3 reads CASSLTASQETQYF. The CDR3 coding sequence is TGTGCCAGCAGCTTGACGGCCTCCCAAGAGACCCAGTACTTC. This chain connects TRBV5-4 to TRBJ2-5, with no clear D. V lost 1 base, J lost 1 base, and 8 bases lay in between. CDR3 length: 14 amino acids. Germline assignment: CDR1 SGHNT and CDR2 YYREEE (reference sequence).

The V gene is TRBV18, the J gene TRBJ2-7; 7 positions match TRBD1. J gave up 3 bases and V 3 bases, and 5 bases lay outside the gene matches. CDR3 size: 14 residues. Germline lookup yields CDR1 KGHSH and CDR2 LQKENI. The CDR3 sequence is CASSPQAGGYEQYF. In DNA form, the CDR3 reads TGTGCCAGCTCACCCCAGGCAGGGGGCTACGAGCAGTACTTC.

The chain couples TRBV5-1 to TRBJ2-7; D not certain. V lost 0 bases and J lost 0, with 19 bases in between. The CDR3 totals 18 residues. From germline, CDR1 is SGHRS and CDR2 YFSETQ. CDR3 nucleotides: TGCGCCAGCAGCTTGGCCCCCCAATGGAGACCCGACTCCTACGAGCAGTACTTC. Translation: CASSLAPQWRPDSYEQYF.

This sequence joins TRBV12-2 and TRBJ2-4; TRBD2 was called by the table and not checked on the DNA. TRBV12-2 is designated a pseudogene. The CDR3 contains 15 residues. The CDR3 reads CASRLDIGGPNIQYF. DNA of the CDR3: TGTGCAAGTCGCTTAGATATCGGGGGGCCAAACATTCAGTACTTC.

This clone has only a few counts. The chain links TRBV9 to TRBJ1-1, with D perhaps matching TRBD1 (5 bases). This CDR3 comprises 16 residues. Trimming removed 0 bases at V and 0 bases at J, with 12 bases between. CDR1 is SGDLS and CDR2 is YYNGEE in the germline V gene. CDR3 in DNA: TGTGCCAGCAGCGTAGCTCCCCAGGGCATGAACACTGAAGCTTTCTTT. Translating it yields CASSVAPQGMNTEAFF.

CDR3 residues: CASSYSPGTSGSWQFF. In nucleotides, the CDR3 is TGTGCCAGCAGTTACTCGCCCGGGACTAGCGGGAGTTGGCAGTTCTTC. The chain carries TRBV6-5 and TRBJ2-1; 14 nucleotides agree with TRBD2. The CDR3 totals 16 residues. V trimming: 0 bases; J trimming: 12 bases; junction bases outside the gene matches: 7. CDR1 is MNHEY, CDR2 SVGAGI, per germline.

The chain's CDR3 is CSASVFYGYTF. In DNA, the CDR3 is TGCAGTGCTAGCGTCTTCTATGGCTACACCTTC. This chain joins TRBV20-1 and TRBJ1-2; the D is unclear. This CDR3 contains 11 residues. Per germline, CDR1 DFQATT and CDR2 SNEGSKA (reference sequence). V shed 3 bases and J shed 4 bases, with 6 bases lying between them.

This clone was counted at least ten times. The chain links TRBV5-1 to TRBJ2-2; D not resolved. Trimming took 4 bases from V and 2 from J, leaving 6 bases between them. This CDR3 is built from 13 residues. CDR1 is SGHRS and CDR2 is YFSETQ in the germline V gene. The CDR3 sequence: CASSLRNTGELFF. The CDR3, as DNA: TGCGCCAGCAGCCTGAGAAACACCGGGGAGCTGTTTTTT.

This clone was picked up many times. This chain connects TRBV10-3 to TRBJ1-2; no firm D call. The V end lost 7 bases, the J end lost 0 bases, and 6 bases lay between the germline ends. Germline CDR1 ENHRY, CDR2 SYGVKD. This CDR3 region has 12 residues. In nucleotides, the CDR3 is TGTGCCATCACTGGAGCTAACTATGGCTACACCTTC. Amino acids: CAITGANYGYTF.

The rearrangement links TRBV20-1 to TRBJ1-4; 8 bases fit TRBD1. V lost 3 bases and J lost 10; bases outside the gene matches: 1. CDR1 is DFQATT and CDR2 is SNEGSKA in the germline V gene (reference sequence). The CDR3 has 11 residues. The CDR3 DNA sequence: TGCAGTGCTAGCGACAGGGGAAAACTGTTTTTT. Protein product: CSASDRGKLFF.

The chain is built from TRBV28 and TRBJ2-7; 8 bases are shared with TRBD2. CDR3 length: 19 residues. J gave up 0 bases and V 1 base, and 14 bases lay outside the gene matches. The germline V gene encodes CDR1 MDHEN and CDR2 SYDVKM. The CDR3 here is CASSLLPTREGRYSYEQYF. The CDR3 nucleotides read TGTGCCAGCAGTTTATTGCCGACTCGGGAGGGCCGTTACTCCTACGAGCAGTACTTC.

The rearrangement joins TRBV28 to TRBJ2-1; D call uncertain. Per the germline V gene, CDR1 is MDHEN and CDR2 is SYDVKM. The CDR3 contains 15 residues. V was trimmed by 3 bases and J by 0 bases, leaving 9 bases between them. CDR3 region: CASSLPPSSYNEQFF. Here the CDR3 DNA reads TGTGCCAGCAGTTTGCCCCCAAGCTCCTACAATGAGCAGTTCTTC.

CDR3 DNA sequence: TGCGCCAGCAGCCTCTGGGGGACAGTGAATGAAAAACTGTTTTTT. It is translated as CASSLWGTVNEKLFF. This chain connects TRBV5-1 to TRBJ1-4; 7 nucleotides align to TRBD1. Per germline, CDR1 SGHRS and CDR2 YFSETQ. Germline trimming cut 4 bases from V and 5 bases from J; bases unmatched to any gene: 8. CDR3 length equals 15 residues.

The V and J genes are TRBV5-6 and TRBJ2-3; maybe TRBD2 (6 bases). The CDR3 is 17 amino acids. Trimming stripped 2 bases from V and 0 bases from J, with 16 bases between. Germline assignment: CDR1 SGHDT and CDR2 YYEEEE. CDR3 sequence: CASSLTLSGLSTDTQYF. CDR3 nucleotide sequence: TGTGCCAGCAGCTTAACCCTCAGCGGGCTAAGCACAGATACGCAGTATTTT.

The chain recombines TRBV15 with TRBJ2-7; D not certain. Germline CDR1 and CDR2: LNHNV and YYDKDF (reference sequence). The CDR3 runs to 14 residues. V was shortened by 2 bases and J by 0 bases, with 8 bases between the two germline ends. The DNA for the CDR3 is TGTGCCACCAGCAGACTGAGGAACTCCTACGAGCAGTACTTC. This codes for CATSRLRNSYEQYF.

This clone was recorded only once. This chain joins TRBV6-1 and TRBJ1-5; 11 nucleotides agree with TRBD1. Germline trimming cut 4 bases from V and 7 bases from J; bases unmatched to any gene: 9. The CDR3 runs 16 residues. Looked up from germline, CDR1 is MNHNS and CDR2 is SASEGT. As DNA, the CDR3 is TGTGCCAGCAGTGGCGGACAGGGGGCGCGGGGCCAGCCCCAGCATTTT. Translation gives CASSGGQGARGQPQHF.

J is TRBJ1-1 and V is TRBV9; no clear D. V was pared by 0 bases and J by 3 bases, with 12 bases between. Germline CDR1 SGDLS, CDR2 YYNGEE. The CDR3 has 15 amino acids. CDR3 in DNA: TGTGCCAGCAGCGTAGATCAGTTAAGCTACACTGAAGCTTTCTTT. Its translation: CASSVDQLSYTEAFF. Full variable domain (outside the CDR3, taken from reference TRBV9 and TRBJ1-1): DSGVTQTPKHLITATGQRVTLRCSPRSGDLSVYWYQQSLDQGLQFLIQYYNGEERAKGNILERFSAQQFPDLHSELNLSSLELGDSALYFCASSVDQLSYTEAFFGQGTRLTVV.

V is TRBV5-4 and J is TRBJ2-5; D is perhaps TRBD1 or TRBD2 (6 bases each). Trimming shortened V by 0 bases and J by 1 base, and 10 bases separated the two germline ends. The V gene's germline CDR1 is SGHNT and CDR2 YYREEE (reference sequence). The CDR3 covers 15 residues. The CDR3 DNA reads TGTGCCAGCAGCTTGGGGGGGGCTAGCCAAGAGACCCAGTACTTC. Translation gives CASSLGGASQETQYF.